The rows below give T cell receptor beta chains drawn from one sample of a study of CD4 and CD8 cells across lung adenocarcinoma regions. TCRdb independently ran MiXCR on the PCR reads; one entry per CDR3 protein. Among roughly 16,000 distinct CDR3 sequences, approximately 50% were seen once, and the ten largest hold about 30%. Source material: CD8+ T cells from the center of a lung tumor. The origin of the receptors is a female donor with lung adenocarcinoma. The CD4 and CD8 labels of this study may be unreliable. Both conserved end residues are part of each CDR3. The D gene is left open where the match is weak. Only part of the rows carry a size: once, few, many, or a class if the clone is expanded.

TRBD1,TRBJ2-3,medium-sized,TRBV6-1,CAAQQGASGDTQYF
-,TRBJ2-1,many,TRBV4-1,CASSQVAGSSYNEQFF
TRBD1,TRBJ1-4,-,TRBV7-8,CASSPHDRGNEKLFF
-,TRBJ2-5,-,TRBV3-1,CASSQDFGSRQETQYF
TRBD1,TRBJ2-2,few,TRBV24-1,CATSGQGGGELFF
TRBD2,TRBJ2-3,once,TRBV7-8,CASSLAQRGRLAGGRADTQYF
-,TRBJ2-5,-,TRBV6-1,CASSEGLAGPQEGTQYF
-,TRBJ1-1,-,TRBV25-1,CASSEFGVTNTEAFF
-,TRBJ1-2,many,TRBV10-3,CAISEFGGRRYGYTF
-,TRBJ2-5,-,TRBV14,CASRGDGGRHPETQYF
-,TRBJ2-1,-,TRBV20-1,CSARVGDNEQFF
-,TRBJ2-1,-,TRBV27,CASSGSAEIKQFF
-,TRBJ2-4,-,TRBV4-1,CASSQGDAGRGAKNTQYF
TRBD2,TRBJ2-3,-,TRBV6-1,CASRGSGGRDQDTQYF
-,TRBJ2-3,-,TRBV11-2,CASSLGRTRRPPDTQYF
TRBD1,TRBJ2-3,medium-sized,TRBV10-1,CASSPGTGSTDTQYF
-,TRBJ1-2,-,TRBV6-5,CASSYTTGTNYGYTF
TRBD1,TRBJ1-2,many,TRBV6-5,CASSLQGANGYTF
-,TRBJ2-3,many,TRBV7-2,CASSLSSRTDTQYF
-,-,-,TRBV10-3,CAGLEGGGQETQYF
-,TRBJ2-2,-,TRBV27,CASSTGGAAGELFF
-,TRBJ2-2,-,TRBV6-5,CASSYGGRTGKQFF
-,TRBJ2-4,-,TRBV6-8,CASRVTGLSTTNIQYF
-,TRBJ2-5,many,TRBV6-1,CASMRLGVETQYF
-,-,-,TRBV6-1,CASRGGGRQETQYF
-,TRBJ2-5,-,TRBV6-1,CASSRDSLRTLNF
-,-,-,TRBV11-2,CASSLGTPEKETQYF
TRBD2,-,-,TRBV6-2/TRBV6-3,CASGSTSGETQYF
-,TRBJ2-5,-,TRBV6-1,CARGSGTSGRETQYF
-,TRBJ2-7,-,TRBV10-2,CASTPVGNAYEQYF
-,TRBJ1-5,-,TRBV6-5,CASSSPRGGNQPQHF
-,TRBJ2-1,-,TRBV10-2,CATTLIAFPYNEQFF
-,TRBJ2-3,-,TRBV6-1,CAGRGATNTQYF
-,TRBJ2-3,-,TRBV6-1,CASSGIGRRAKDTQYF
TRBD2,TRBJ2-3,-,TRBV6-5,CASSYGGGGVGSTDTQYF
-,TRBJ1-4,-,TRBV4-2,CASSSNEKLFF
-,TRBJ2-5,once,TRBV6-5,CASGYSGSGDQDTQYF
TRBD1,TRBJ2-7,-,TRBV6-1,CASSETGAYEQYF
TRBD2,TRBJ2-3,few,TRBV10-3,CAIGGSGSPDTQYF
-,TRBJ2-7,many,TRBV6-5,CASSLTPTGSYEQYF
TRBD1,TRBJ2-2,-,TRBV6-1,CASDTGGDTGELFF
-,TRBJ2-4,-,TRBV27,CASVGGPAALAKNIQYF
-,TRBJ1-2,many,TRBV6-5,CASSYSGQGNYGYTF
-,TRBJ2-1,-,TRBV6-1,CASSERPNRGRYNEQFF
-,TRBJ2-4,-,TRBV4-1,CASSQADAGRGATDTQYF
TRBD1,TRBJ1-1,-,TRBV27,CASSLFARDRVTEAFF
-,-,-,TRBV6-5,CASSLWGAQYF
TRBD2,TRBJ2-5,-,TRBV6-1,CASAGSGHRDQDTQYF
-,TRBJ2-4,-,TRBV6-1,CASRSGLCAKNIQYF
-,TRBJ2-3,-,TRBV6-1,CASRGWGGRPDTQYF
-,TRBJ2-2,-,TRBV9,CASSVTPPGNTGELFF
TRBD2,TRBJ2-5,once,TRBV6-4,CASINGGGHGAPGPETQYF
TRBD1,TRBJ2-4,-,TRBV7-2,CASSLTGGATDIQYF
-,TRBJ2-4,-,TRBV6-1,CASRGLCTKNTQYF